A selection of T cell receptor beta chains follows, all from one sample in a study of radiation and T cells in renal cell carcinoma. Data came from immunoSEQ multiplex PCR; TCRdb stores just in-frame clones and leaves some out. The data contain some 46,000 clones, 80% to 85% of them seen just once; the ten biggest clones take up 25% to 35%. The material sequenced was blood, taken from a patient whose treatment included radiotherapy and nephrectomy. The receptors here all came from a woman between 70 and 85 years old with renal cell carcinoma. Both conserved end residues are part of each CDR3. A D gene is named only where the DNA matches it firmly. Clone size is stated in some rows and not others, as once, few, many or a class when expanded.

cdr3_aa cdr3_nt v_call cdr3_length j_call clone_size d_call
CASTPLDPRPLHF TGTGCCAGTACCCCGCTGGACCCTAGGCCCCTCCACTTT TRBV19 13 TRBJ1-6 NA NA
CASSQESPPGRYTF TGCGCCAGCAGCCAAGAAAGTCCCCCGGGGCGCTACACCTTC TRBV4-1 14 TRBJ1-2 NA NA
CASSLEASWSNEQFF TGTGCCAGCAGCTTGGAAGCTAGCTGGTCTAATGAGCAGTTCTTC TRBV5-4 15 TRBJ2-1 NA NA
CAAGLGLLYNEQFF TGTGCCGCCGGCCTTGGACTCCTCTACAATGAGCAGTTCTTC TRBV27 14 TRBJ2-1 NA NA
CASSLTGSGSYEQYF TGTGCCAGCAGCCTGACAGGGTCGGGCTCCTACGAGCAGTACTTC TRBV14 15 TRBJ2-7 NA TRBD1
CASSLLLDTQYF TGCGCCAGCAGCTTGTTGTTAGATACGCAGTATTTT TRBV5-1 12 TRBJ2-3 NA NA
CASSLQGTEQYF TGCGCCAGCAGTCTCCAGGGGACCGAGCAGTACTTC TRBV4-1 12 TRBJ2-7 NA NA
CATRPRGGQYNEQFF TGTGCCACCAGACCCCGCGGGGGCCAATACAATGAGCAGTTCTTC TRBV27 15 TRBJ2-1 once NA
CASSFLLFVQDEQFF TGTGCCAGCAGCTTCCTACTCTTCGTACAGGATGAGCAGTTCTTC TRBV5-5 15 TRBJ2-1 NA NA
CASTLGQGYYNEQFF TGTGCCAGCACCCTGGGACAGGGGTACTACAATGAGCAGTTCTTC TRBV2 15 TRBJ2-1 NA TRBD1
CASSMVYSGNTIYF TGTGCCAGTAGTATGGTGTACTCTGGAAACACCATATATTTT TRBV19 14 TRBJ1-3 NA NA
CASSSRYEQFF TGTGCCAGCAGTTCCCGGTACGAGCAGTTCTTC TRBV28 11 TRBJ2-1 NA NA
CASSYTSGSEGGELFF TGTGCCAGCAGTTATACTAGCGGGAGTGAGGGCGGGGAGCTGTTTTTT TRBV6-5 16 TRBJ2-2 NA TRBD2
CASSSDSGNFRDTQYF TGTGCCAGCAGCAGTGATAGCGGGAATTTCAGAGATACGCAGTATTTT TRBV5-5 16 TRBJ2-3 NA TRBD2
CASSSTGDPSYGYTF TGTGCCAGCAGCTCGACAGGGGACCCTTCCTATGGCTACACCTTC TRBV7-6 15 TRBJ1-2 NA TRBD1
CSVGFQEDHSTDTQYF TGCAGCGTTGGGTTCCAGGAGGATCATAGCACAGATACGCAGTATTTT TRBV29-1 16 TRBJ2-3 NA NA
CATSYSGRAQFF TGTGCCACCAGCTACAGCGGGAGGGCCCAGTTCTTC TRBV15 12 TRBJ2-1 NA TRBD2
CACRGRGHETQYF TGTGCCTGTCGTGGGCGCGGCCACGAGACCCAGTACTTC TRBV30 13 TRBJ2-5 NA NA
CASSEPWPGPYEQYF TGTGCCAGCAGTGAACCCTGGCCGGGCCCCTACGAGCAGTACTTC TRBV2 15 TRBJ2-7 few NA
CASSAITGELFF TGTGCCAGCAGCGCGATCACCGGGGAGCTGTTTTTT TRBV5-4 12 TRBJ2-2 NA NA
CASSSPTGFLYEQYF TGTGCCAGCAGCTCCCCGACAGGGTTTCTCTACGAGCAGTACTTC TRBV5-6 15 TRBJ2-7 NA TRBD1
CASSLDREQFYGYTF TGTGCCAGCAGCTTAGATAGGGAACAGTTCTATGGCTACACCTTC TRBV7-8 15 TRBJ1-2 NA NA
CASSRQENQPQHF TGTGCCAGCAGTCGACAGGAGAATCAGCCCCAGCATTTT TRBV6-1 13 TRBJ1-5 NA NA
CASTGGPNSYNEQFF TGTGCCTCTACAGGGGGTCCTAATTCATACAATGAGCAGTTCTTC TRBV19 15 TRBJ2-1 NA TRBD1
CASSEGLAGTEYF TGTGCCAGCAGCGAGGGACTAGCGGGAACCGAGTACTTC TRBV11-3 13 TRBJ2-7 NA TRBD2
CASSLSTGSYEQYF TGTGCCAGCAGCCTAAGCACAGGTTCCTACGAGCAGTACTTC TRBV9 14 TRBJ2-7 NA NA
CASSPPEGSYNEQFF TGTGCCAGCTCACCACCGGAAGGGTCCTACAATGAGCAGTTCTTC TRBV18 15 TRBJ2-1 NA NA
CASSPGQGGPGQPQHF TGTGCCAGCAGCCCAGGACAGGGAGGCCCCGGTCAGCCCCAGCATTTT TRBV7-9 16 TRBJ1-5 NA TRBD1
CASRKGLAAETQYF TGTGCCAGCAGAAAGGGACTAGCTGCAGAGACCCAGTACTTC TRBV2 14 TRBJ2-5 NA TRBD2
CASSYRGQETQYF TGCGCCAGCTCATACCGGGGGCAAGAGACCCAGTACTTC TRBV5-1 13 TRBJ2-5 NA NA
CASSTDSRREKLFF TGTGCCAGTAGTACCGACAGCCGGCGGGAAAAACTGTTTTTT TRBV19 14 TRBJ1-4 NA NA
CASSQGQSNEQFF TGTGCCAGCAGCCAAGGTCAGTCCAATGAGCAGTTCTTC TRBV4-2 13 TRBJ2-1 NA NA
CASSPDTYGYTF TGTGCCAGTAGTCCTGACACGTATGGCTACACCTTC TRBV19 12 TRBJ1-2 NA NA
CASRRLQESGNTIYF TGTGCCAGCAGGCGCCTACAGGAATCTGGAAACACCATATATTTT TRBV21-1 15 TRBJ1-3 once NA
CASSIPGSSYNEQFF TGCGCCAGCAGTATTCCAGGGAGCTCCTACAATGAGCAGTTCTTC TRBV10-1 15 TRBJ2-1 NA NA
CASSFGSNYEQYF TGCGCCAGCAGCTTTGGGTCGAATTACGAGCAGTACTTC TRBV5-1 13 TRBJ2-7 NA NA
CASSLGGLYNEQFF TGCGCCAGCAGCTTGGGGGGACTCTACAATGAGCAGTTCTTC TRBV5-1 14 TRBJ2-1 NA NA
CASMPYSNYGYTF TGTGCCAGCATGCCCTACAGTAACTATGGCTACACCTTC TRBV6-1 13 TRBJ1-2 NA NA